The 28 T cell receptor beta chains reported below all come from one sample, sequenced in a study of beta chain features in type 1 diabetes. Expressed TCRB transcripts were sequenced because the isolated RNA had all been reverse transcribed beforehand. Profiled with immunoSEQ multiplex PCR; TCRdb holds only in-frame clones, not every one. Among hundreds of thousands of clones, 15% to 18% were seen once, and the ten largest hold roughly 0.098%. The material sequenced was naive CD4+ T cells from blood. The receptors were gathered from a man aged 18 to 29 in good health.

This sequence joins TRBV5-1 and TRBJ2-5; TRBD2 is a possible D gene (5 bases). Germline lookup yields CDR1 SGHRS and CDR2 YFSETQ. CDR3 length: 14 residues. Trimming pared 2 bases from V and 4 bases from J, leaving 12 bases between. The CDR3 nucleotides read TGCGCCAGCAGCTTCGGCGCGGGCCCAGAGACCCAGTACTTC. Its protein is CASSFGAGPETQYF.

This chain uses TRBV11-2 with TRBJ2-7; TRBD1 might be the D (5 bases). The CDR3 covers 13 residues. The V gene's germline CDR1 is SGHAT and CDR2 FQNNGV. Trimming removed 5 bases from V and 2 bases from J, with 10 bases in between. CDR3 DNA: TGTGCCAGCAGCGAAACAGGTGCCTACGAGCAGTACTTC. Translated: CASSETGAYEQYF.

The V gene is TRBV15, the J gene TRBJ1-3; 7 bases line up with TRBD1. The length of the CDR3 is 15 residues. The junction had 12 bases not matched to a gene; V was cut back by 5 bases and J by 8 bases. Germline CDR1 reads LNHNV; CDR2 reads YYDKDF (reference sequence). CDR3 amino acids: CATSGKTGRWDTIYF. DNA for the CDR3: TGTGCCACCAGCGGCAAGACAGGGCGGTGGGACACCATATATTTT. The entire variable domain, with the rest obtained from reference TRBV15 and TRBJ1-3, is as follows: DAMVIQNPRYQVTQFGKPVTLSCSQTLNHNVMYWYQQKSSQAPKLLFHYYDKDFNNEADTPDNFQSRRPNTSFCFLDIRSPGLGDTAMYLCATSGKTGRWDTIYFGEGSWLTVV.

This clone was counted only a few times. This chain joins TRBV27 and TRBJ1-1; no definite D call. The CDR3 is 14 amino acids. Germline CDR1 MNHEY, CDR2 SMNVEV (reference sequence). V was cut by 4 bases and J by 0 bases, with 9 bases left in between. The CDR3: CASSSGGMNTEAFF. In DNA form, the CDR3 reads TGTGCCAGCAGTTCGGGCGGCATGAACACTGAAGCTTTCTTT.

The chain joins TRBV30 to TRBJ1-5, with 9 bases identical to TRBD1. The V gene end was trimmed by 4 bases and the J gene end by 7 bases; junction bases not matched to a gene: 11. Germline CDR1 and CDR2: GTSNPN and SVGIG (reference sequence). This CDR3 comprises 15 residues. DNA for the CDR3: TGTGCCTGGATTTCCGGGACAGGGAGGAAGCAGCCCCAGCATTTT. This translates into CAWISGTGRKQPQHF. The full variable domain, its missing parts supplied by reference TRBV30 and TRBJ1-5, is SQTIHQWPATLVQPVGSPLSLECTVEGTSNPNLYWYRQAAGRGLQLLFYSVGIGQISSEVPQNLSASRPQDRQFILSSKKLLLSDSGFYLCAWISGTGRKQPQHFGDGTRLSIL.

Only a few counts were recorded for this clone. The chain employs TRBV18 and TRBJ2-5; D may be TRBD1 (6 bases). V shed 3 bases and J shed 2 bases, with 13 bases lying between them. CDR1 is KGHSH and CDR2 is LQKENI in the germline V gene. The CDR3 length is 15 residues. The CDR3 protein is CASSPPNREQETQYF. For the CDR3, the DNA is TGTGCCAGCTCACCCCCCAACAGGGAGCAAGAGACCCAGTACTTC.

The genes are TRBV9 and TRBJ2-1; the D is unclear. Trimming removed 1 base at V and 2 bases at J, with 4 bases between. This CDR3 has 13 residues. Germline values: CDR1 SGDLS, CDR2 YYNGEE. CDR3 sequence reads: CASSVSTYNEQFF. The DNA for the CDR3 is TGTGCCAGCAGCGTATCAACCTACAATGAGCAGTTCTTC.

The chain recombines TRBV10-3 with TRBJ2-7; the D is unclear. Germline V gene lookup returns CDR1 ENHRY and CDR2 SYGVKD. This CDR3 has 16 residues. V gave up 4 bases and J gave up 2 bases, with 18 bases separating them. The CDR3: CAISGLVGLTPYEQYF. CDR3 nucleotide sequence: TGTGCCATCAGTGGGTTAGTCGGGCTTACCCCCTACGAGCAGTACTTC.

This clone was seen many times. This rearrangement joins TRBV10-3 to TRBJ2-7; D gene ambiguous. The germline V and J ends were trimmed by 4 bases and 1 base, with 5 bases remaining between them. From germline, CDR1 is ENHRY and CDR2 SYGVKD. The CDR3 totals 12 residues. In DNA, the CDR3 is TGTGCCATCAGTGGCGGTTCCTACGAGCAGTACTTC. Residues: CAISGGSYEQYF.

This clone was detected only a few times. The chain combines TRBV7-9 with TRBJ2-4, with a tentative D call TRBD2 (5 bases). The CDR3 has 15 amino acids. V was shortened by 4 bases and J by 10 bases, with 20 bases between the two germline ends. Germline CDR1 SEHNR, CDR2 FQNEAQ (reference sequence). DNA for the CDR3: TGTGCCAGCAGCTGGACCCGGGCTGCAAGAGGGATTCAGTACTTC. Translating gives CASSWTRAARGIQYF.

The V and J genes are TRBV7-9 and TRBJ1-6; 11 bases agree with TRBD1. The V segment lost 7 bases and the J segment 10 bases; nucleotides outside the gene matches: 6. Germline values: CDR1 SEHNR, CDR2 FQNEAQ (reference sequence). The CDR3 runs 14 residues. In DNA, the CDR3 is TGTGCCAGCACCGGACAGGGGGCCGGGTCACCCCTCCACTTT. This encodes CASTGQGAGSPLHF.

The CDR3 nucleotides are TGTGCCAGCAGTTACTCGACGTCAGTCGAAAAACTGTTTTTT. It specifies CASSYSTSVEKLFF. The chain uses TRBV6-6 and TRBJ1-4; D is unresolved. Trimming pared 0 bases from V and 8 bases from J, leaving 10 bases between. The CDR3 is 14 amino acids. Germline V gives CDR1 MNHNY, CDR2 SVGAGI (reference sequence).

This chain uses TRBV7-8 with TRBJ2-5, with unresolved D. CDR3 length: 14 residues. V lost 5 bases and J lost 11, with 21 bases in between. Germline V CDR1 and CDR2: SGHVS, FQNEAQ. CDR3 protein: CASSPRPGPDTQYF. Here the CDR3 DNA reads TGTGCCAGCAGCCCGAGACCGGGCCCTGACACGCAGTACTTC.

The V gene is TRBV14, the J gene TRBJ2-5; 7 bases align to TRBD2. The V and J ends lost 1 base and 1 base, in that order; junction bases with no gene match: 6. The germline V gene has CDR1 SGHDN and CDR2 FVKESK. The CDR3 has 16 amino acids. CDR3 sequence reads: CASSQVRGGFQETQYF. CDR3 coding DNA: TGTGCCAGCAGCCAAGTACGCGGGGGATTCCAAGAGACCCAGTACTTC.

The sample holds many counts of this clone. The chain links TRBV7-8 to TRBJ2-1; tentative D call: TRBD1 (5 bases). Germline assignment: CDR1 SGHVS and CDR2 FQNEAQ. Trimming cost V 10 bases and J 5 bases, with 18 bases left between them. This CDR3 region has 14 residues. The CDR3 sequence is CAISARAGNNEQFF. The CDR3 region has the DNA TGTGCCATCTCCGCCCGTGCAGGGAACAATGAGCAGTTCTTC.

The chain employs TRBV27 and TRBJ1-6, with D unresolved. The CDR3 contains 17 residues. V was clipped by 1 base and J by 0 bases, with 10 bases between them. From germline, CDR1 is MNHEY and CDR2 SMNVEV (reference sequence). The CDR3 is CASSLFAVSSYNSPLHF. CDR3 in DNA: TGTGCCAGCAGTTTATTTGCGGTTAGCTCCTATAATTCACCCCTCCACTTT.

The V call is TRBV19, the J call TRBJ2-1; possibly TRBD1 or TRBD2 for D (6 bases each). V shed 7 bases and J shed 0 bases, with 10 bases lying between them. Germline V lookup: CDR1 LNHDA, CDR2 SQIVND (reference sequence). The CDR3 extends over 14 amino acids. The CDR3 coding sequence is TGTGCCAGTAACAGGGAGGCCTCCTACAATGAGCAGTTCTTC. Amino acid sequence: CASNREASYNEQFF.

J is TRBJ2-1 and V is TRBV7-8; TRBD2 agrees at 12 bases. Germline CDR1 SGHVS, CDR2 FQNEAQ. V shed 5 bases and J 6 bases; nucleotides not matched to a gene: 8. The CDR3 loop spans 16 amino acids. In DNA form, the CDR3 reads TGTGCCAGCAGCCCCTGGACTAGCGGGAACCTCAATGAGCAGTTCTTC. Its translation is CASSPWTSGNLNEQFF.

The chain recombines TRBV6-4 with TRBJ2-3; D possibly corresponds to TRBD1 (6 bases). Germline CDR1 and CDR2: MRHNA and SNTAGT. The CDR3 extends over 16 amino acids. The V end lost 0 bases, the J end lost 1 base, and 11 bases lay between the germline ends. The CDR3 region has the DNA TGTGCCAGCAGTGACTCGGGGGCCACTGGCACAGATACGCAGTATTTT. Amino acids: CASSDSGATGTDTQYF.

This clone was counted many times. The gene calls are TRBV4-3 and TRBJ2-2; the D gene is possibly TRBD1 (5 bases). CDR3 length equals 16 residues. V lost 0 bases and J lost 3, with 11 bases in between. Germline V gives CDR1 LGHNA, CDR2 YSLEER. CDR3: CASSQDTGSYTGELFF. CDR3 bases: TGCGCCAGCAGCCAAGATACAGGCTCGTACACCGGGGAGCTGTTTTTT.

This clone has more than one count but fewer than ten. The V gene is TRBV10-3, the J gene TRBJ1-2; possibly TRBD1 for D (6 bases). Germline values: CDR1 ENHRY, CDR2 SYGVKD. Trimming removed 0 bases at V and 8 bases at J, with 13 bases between. The CDR3 contains 14 residues. This CDR3 is CAISESRDIRGYTF. The CDR3 coding sequence is TGTGCCATCAGTGAGTCGAGGGACATACGAGGCTACACCTTC.

The chain joins TRBV4-1 to TRBJ2-5, with 7 bases fitting TRBD2. The CDR3 length is 14 residues. The V gene's germline CDR1 is MGHRA and CDR2 YSYEKL. With 4 bases clipped from V and 11 bases from J, the junction kept 13 bases outside the gene matches. The CDR3 loop reads CASSLGEGVGEQYF. The CDR3 nucleotides read TGCGCCAGCAGCCTAGGGGAGGGTGTCGGAGAGCAGTACTTC.

This clone came up a few times. DNA for the CDR3: TGTGCCAGCAGTTACAAAGGGGGTTCGAACTATGGCTACACCTTC. It specifies CASSYKGGSNYGYTF. V and J are TRBV27 and TRBJ1-2; perhaps TRBD1 as D (6 bases). Germline V gene sequence: CDR1 MNHEY, CDR2 SMNVEV (reference sequence). This CDR3 has 15 residues. The V gene lost 4 bases and the J gene lost 2 bases, with 14 bases spanning the gap.

Of note for this clone: The sample holds other DNA sequences that translate to the same CDR3. The J gene is TRBJ1-2, the V gene TRBV20-1; D not certain. Germline loops: CDR1 DFQATT, CDR2 SNEGSKA (reference sequence). CDR3 size: 11 residues. The V end was cut by 0 bases, the J end by 4 bases, with 3 bases between. The CDR3 region has the DNA TGCAGTGCTAGAGATGGCTATGGCTACACCTTC. Translation: CSARDGYGYTF.

V is TRBV18 and J is TRBJ2-5; TRBD1 matches 7 bases. The CDR3 length is 15 residues. Germline CDR1 and CDR2: KGHSH and LQKENI. The V and J ends lost 3 bases and 5 bases, in that order; junction bases with no gene match: 9. The CDR3 bases are TGTGCCAGCTCACCGGACAGGTCATCAACGGAGACCCAGTACTTC. The encoded protein is CASSPDRSSTETQYF.

The rearrangement uses TRBV5-1 and TRBJ2-1, with unresolved D. Per germline, CDR1 SGHRS and CDR2 YFSETQ. This CDR3 is built from 11 residues. Between the trimmed V and J ends, which lost 5 bases and 9 bases, there was a span of 9 bases. The chain's CDR3 is CASSLSAEQFF. For the CDR3, the DNA is TGCGCCAGCAGTCTCAGCGCTGAGCAGTTCTTC. The variable domain in full, completed from reference TRBV5-1 and TRBJ2-1, reads KAGVTQTPRYLIKTRGQQVTLSCSPISGHRSVSWYQQTPGQGLQFLFEYFSETQRNKGNFPGRFSGRQFSNSRSEMNVSTLELGDSALYLCASSLSAEQFFGPGTRLTVL.

The chain links TRBV21-1 to TRBJ1-5; the DNA was not compared with TRBD1, the D call given in the table. TRBV21-1 is annotated as a pseudogene. The CDR3 is made up of 13 amino acids. The CDR3 protein is CASTGTGVQPQHF. DNA for the CDR3: TGTGCCAGCACCGGGACAGGTGTCCAGCCCCAGCATTTT.

This clone has only a few counts. This chain connects TRBV9 to TRBJ1-2; D is unresolved. Germline-derived CDR1 and CDR2 are SGDLS and YYNGEE. This CDR3 spans 13 amino acids. V was pared by 0 bases and J by 0 bases, with 3 bases between. The DNA for the CDR3 is TGTGCCAGCAGCGTAGACACTAACTATGGCTACACCTTC. Protein: CASSVDTNYGYTF.